The clone carrying this T cell receptor (beta chain) showed up many times. Its antigen is as yet unknown. Via MiXCR, TCRdb re-called the RACE reads, giving one row per CDR3 protein. The sample has 70,000 or so distinct CDR3 sequences, over 8.5% seen once. The data were taken from a study of human T cells and chemical hapten exposure. Looking at the study overall: Sensitizing treatment utilized 2% DPC over a 2 cm by 2 cm portion of upper inner arm skin. Points from the study as a whole: DPC sensitization left the count of TCRs above 1 in 1000 unchanged.

Time point indicated: patch test 3, about 24 weeks after DPC sensitization. Noted treatment: therapeutic diphenylcyclopropenone sensitization with weekly scalp DPC. CDR3 length: 14 residues. The V and J ends lost 1 base and 1 base respectively, with 8 bases between them. CDR1 SEHNR and CDR2 FQNEAQ come from the germline V gene (reference sequence). This sequence joins TRBV7-9 and TRBJ2-7; D not resolved. This specimen consisted of whole blood, obtained in connection with sensitization to the hapten diphenylcyclopropenone (DPC). This clonotype originated in a woman aged 45-65 years with alopecia areata. Some clones in this sample may be carry-over from other donors' samples. This chain's CDR3 is CASSLGPRSYEQYF. The CDR3 bases are TGTGCCAGCAGCTTAGGGCCTAGGTCCTACGAGCAGTACTTC.